Here is one T cell receptor (beta chain) with its context. Its antigen is unknown. The sample comes from a study of blood T cells in healthy people across ages. The CDR3 runs 13 residues. Trimming shortened V by 6 bases and J by 4 bases, and 15 bases separated the two germline ends. CDR1 is SQVTM and CDR2 is ANQGSEA in the germline V gene. Together with a sample-barcoded 5' primer, a J-beta primer mix was included in a second PCR lasting 7 to 11 cycles. TCRdb fed the 5' RACE reads into MiXCR, producing one record per CDR3 protein. The table lists some 760,000 distinct CDR3 sequences, 20% to 25% of them singletons. Study observations and caveats: What prevented conclusive comparison of naive and antigen-experienced cells was that PBMCs were unsorted. Long-lived donors exceeded aged donors in naive CD4+ cells and diversity.

The same data also contributed to another study, on T cells of mothers and their children.

The TCR sequence derives from a boy aged 10-17 years in good health. The sample was blood. V usage is TRBV29-1 and J usage is TRBJ1-2; D is perhaps TRBD1 (6 bases). CDR3 in amino acids: CSVSGGGGYGYTF. In DNA, the CDR3 is TGCAGCGTGTCCGGGGGCGGGGGCTATGGCTACACCTTC.